Detailed here is one T cell receptor beta chain. Its antigen remains unknown. This entry comes from a study of cytomegalovirus exposure and HLA in healthy donors. The germline V gene has CDR1 LNHDA and CDR2 SQIVND (reference sequence). Losses at the gene ends were 4 bases for V and 4 bases for J; bases not matched to a gene: 11. This CDR3 region has 17 residues. 13 Jbeta primers and 60 Vbeta primers were used for the PCR. The table came from immunoSEQ multiplex PCR; TCRdb's copy has only in-frame clones and leaves some out. The sample records 150,000 to 200,000 clones, around 80% being singletons. General observations from the study: Earlier analysis found most TCR beta V segments productive about 87% or about 30% of the time. The later analysis indicated that the majority of CMV-associated TCR beta chains appeared HLA-restricted.

The receptor was derived from a woman in her 40s in good health and CMV-seronegative. J is TRBJ1-3 and V is TRBV19; TRBD1 agrees at 9 bases. Sequenced: PBMCs. The CDR3 nucleotides are TGTGCCAGTAGTAACCCCACCGGGACAGGGTTAGGAAACACCATATATTTT. Protein: CASSNPTGTGLGNTIYF. Filled out from reference TRBV19 and TRBJ1-3, the complete variable domain reads DGGITQSPKYLFRKEGQNVTLSCEQNLNHDAMYWYRQDPGQGLRLIYYSQIVNDFQKGDIAEGYSVSREKKESFPLTVTSAQKNPTAFYLCASSNPTGTGLGNTIYFGEGSWLTVV.